The present T cell receptor (beta chain) was sequenced within a study of Graves' ophthalmopathy and Graves' hyperthyroidism. The study, taken as a whole, reports: Ophthalmopathy cases were distinguished from stable hyperthyroidism by a 13-signature model, reaching just over 85% sensitivity and 70% to 84% specificity.

Each hyperthyroidism patient was newly diagnosed, with under 2 months' duration, and aged 18 to 65. Patients with other autoimmune diseases, uncontrolled infections, pregnancy or lactation were excluded. This clonotype was counted many times. Its matching antigen is unknown. TCR beta CDR3 amplification used RNA transcripts. An initial RT-PCR round employing HTBI primers preceded a second-round multiplex PCR. TCRdb redid the calling of the multiplex PCR reads with MiXCR, one entry per CDR3 protein. The data show more than 300,000 distinct CDR3 sequences, about a sixth seen once. Germline V gene sequence: CDR1 GTSNPN, CDR2 SVGIG (reference sequence). Trimming stripped 5 bases from V and 1 base from J, with 14 bases between. The CDR3 runs 14 residues.

The source material was peripheral blood. The chain joins TRBV30 to TRBJ1-1; D remains unclear. The receptor was isolated from an adult woman with stable Graves' hyperthyroidism. The CDR3 coding sequence is TGTGCCTGGGACCCCCGAGTAGGGAACACTGAAGCTTTCTTT. Residues: CAWDPRVGNTEAFF.